Given below is one TCR beta chain in context. Its antigen is currently not known. Per-base quality was not reported, and no clone a single base away is much larger than it. The record originates from a study of blood T cells in healthy people across ages (dated by TCRdb to between 2015 and 2017). Study-level background: Template switching captured roughly one uniquely barcoded TCR beta cDNA molecule per two T cells in model experiments. The donors were split into four age groups: young (average 16 years), middle-aged (roughly 39), aged (roughly 68) and long-lived (under 85). To avoid experimental bias, donors of different ages were distributed randomly across sequencing lanes. The study measured age-related changes in TCR beta repertoire diversity using deep sequencing normalized with unique cDNA molecular identifiers. The study analyzed two additional independent replicas of 1 million unique cDNA reads from the same blood draw for two donors, one aged 18 to 29 and one aged 80 or older.

To prepare the library, 5' RACE was applied. Sequencing took place on an Illumina HiSeq 2500. A second PCR of roughly 6 to 11 cycles was performed with a sample-barcoded 5' primer and a J-beta primer mix. A unique molecular identifier was introduced onto each TCR beta cDNA molecule by a template-switch 5' adaptor carrying 12 random nucleotides. At least 2.5 million CDR3-containing paired-end reads were obtained from each sample. All of the RNA was converted into first-strand cDNA using the Mint cDNA synthesis kit, with a TRBC-specific oligonucleotide serving as the primer. All cDNA was treated with uracil-DNA glycosylase and then went through a first 18-cycle PCR with the universal primers M1SS and BC2_uni_R. Processing in the source paper ran as follows. For normalization, 1 million high-quality reads, each with a distinct molecular identifier, were randomly selected from each sample. Instead of being binned into consensus sequences, reads with shared molecular identifiers were discarded. MiTCR, run with a Q25 quality threshold and the strictest error-elimination algorithm, handled CDR3 identification, clonotype clustering and error correction. A nonparametric unseen species model using Euler transformation provided a lower-bound estimate of total TCR beta diversity. The public reads were reanalyzed by TCRdb: fastp trimming at Q25, MiXCR alignment, in-frame beta chains only. Rows matching on CDR3 protein sequence are summarized as one entry with the most common DNA and genes. These V and J calls are TCRdb output, not the study's own analysis. In this sample the table shows over a million distinct CDR3 sequences, around 45% of which occur a single time. The ten largest clones represent about 19% of the sample.

The approximately 39 donors, aged roughly 6 to 100 years, were systemically healthy Caucasian individuals from Russia. Each donor gave approximately 9.3 milliliters of peripheral blood, collected into EDTA-treated Vacutainer tubes. Ficoll-Paque density-gradient centrifugation was used to isolate PBMCs, with at least 7 million per sample. Total RNA was extracted from PBMCs with Trizol reagent, with at least 5 micrograms obtained per sample. The percentages of naive CD45RAhigh/CD27high T cells were determined by flow cytometry on a PBMC aliquot from every donor. V is clipped by 7 bases and J by 5 bases, and the sequence between their germline boundaries is 17 bases long. CDR1 and CDR2 are read off the germline V gene as WSHSY and SAAADI. The CDR3 covers 14 residues, taking in both the cysteine and the phenylalanine. CDR3 DNA is the only sequence kept; it has 42 bases, read in frame from the first base.

The research as a whole found: Because the CMV infection status of the donors was unknown, age-related changes in expanded clonotypes may potentially have been confounded. Estimates of total diversity based on one million sequenced T cells were regarded as lower bounds and as underestimates. Observed TCR beta diversity per million T cells fell roughly linearly with age, and a significant reduction was already apparent by age about 36. The percentage of naive T cells measured by flow cytometry correlated strongly with observed TCR beta diversity. Conclusive comparison of naive and antigen-experienced compartments was prevented by the profiling of bulk unsorted PBMCs. Compared with the aged group, the long-lived group had more naive CD4+ T cells, fewer expanded clones and increased TCR diversity, a pattern suggesting age selection.

The rearranged segments are TRBV10-2 and TRBJ2-5; the D segment cannot be called with confidence. This clonotype was obtained from a woman in her fifties or sixties in good health. Sequenced material: blood. The nucleotide sequence is TGCGCCAGCACCATCCAGGTTGGGCGGGAGACCCAGTACTTC. It translates to CASTIQVGRETQYF.